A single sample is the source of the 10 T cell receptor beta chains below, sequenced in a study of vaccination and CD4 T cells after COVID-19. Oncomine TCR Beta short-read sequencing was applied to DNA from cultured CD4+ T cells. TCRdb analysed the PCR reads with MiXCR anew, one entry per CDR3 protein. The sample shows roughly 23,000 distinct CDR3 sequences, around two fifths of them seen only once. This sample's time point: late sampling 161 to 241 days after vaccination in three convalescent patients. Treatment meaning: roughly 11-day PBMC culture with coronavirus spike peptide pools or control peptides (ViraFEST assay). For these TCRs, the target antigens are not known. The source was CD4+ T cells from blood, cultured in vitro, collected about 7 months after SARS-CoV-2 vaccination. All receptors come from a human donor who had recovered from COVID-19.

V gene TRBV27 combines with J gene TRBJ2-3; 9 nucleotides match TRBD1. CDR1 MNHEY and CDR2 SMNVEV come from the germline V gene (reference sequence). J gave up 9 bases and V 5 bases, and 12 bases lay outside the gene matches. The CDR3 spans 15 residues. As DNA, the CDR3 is TGTGCCAGCAGTCCCCCCGGGACAGGGCTTATGACGCAGTATTTT. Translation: CASSPPGTGLMTQYF.

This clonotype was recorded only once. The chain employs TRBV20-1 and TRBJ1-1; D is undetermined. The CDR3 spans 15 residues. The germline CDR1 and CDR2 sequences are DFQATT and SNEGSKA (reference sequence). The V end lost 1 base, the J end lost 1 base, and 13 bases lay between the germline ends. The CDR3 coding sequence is TGCAGTGCTAGAGTTTTTGGGCAACCGAACACTGAAGCTTTCTTT. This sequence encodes CSARVFGQPNTEAFF.

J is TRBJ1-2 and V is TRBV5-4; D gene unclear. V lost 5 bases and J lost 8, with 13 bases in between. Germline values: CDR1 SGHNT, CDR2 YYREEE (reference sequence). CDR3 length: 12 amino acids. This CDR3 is CASSEQLGGYTF. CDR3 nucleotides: TGTGCCAGCAGTGAGCAACTAGGGGGCTACACCTTC.

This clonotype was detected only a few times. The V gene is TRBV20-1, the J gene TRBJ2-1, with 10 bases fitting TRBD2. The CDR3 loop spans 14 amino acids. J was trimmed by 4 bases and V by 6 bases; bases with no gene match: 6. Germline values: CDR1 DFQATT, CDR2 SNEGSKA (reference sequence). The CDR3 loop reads CSAKTSGAYNEQFF. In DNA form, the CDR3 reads TGCAGTGCGAAAACTAGCGGGGCTTACAATGAGCAGTTCTTC.

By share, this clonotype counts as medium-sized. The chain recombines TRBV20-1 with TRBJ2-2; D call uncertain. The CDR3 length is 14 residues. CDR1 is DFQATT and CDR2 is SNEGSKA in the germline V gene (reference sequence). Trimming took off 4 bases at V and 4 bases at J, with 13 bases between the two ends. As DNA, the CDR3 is TGCAGTGCTATGCATGGGAAGGGCACCGGGGAGCTGTTTTTT. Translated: CSAMHGKGTGELFF.

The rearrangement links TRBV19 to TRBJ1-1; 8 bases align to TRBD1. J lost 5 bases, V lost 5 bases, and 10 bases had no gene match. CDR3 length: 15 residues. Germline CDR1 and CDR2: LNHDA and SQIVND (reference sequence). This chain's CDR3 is CASSPADREGTEAFF. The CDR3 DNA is TGTGCCAGTAGTCCCGCGGACAGGGAAGGAACTGAAGCTTTCTTT. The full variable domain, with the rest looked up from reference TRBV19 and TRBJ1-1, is DGGITQSPKYLFRKEGQNVTLSCEQNLNHDAMYWYRQDPGQGLRLIYYSQIVNDFQKGDIAEGYSVSREKKESFPLTVTSAQKNPTAFYLCASSPADREGTEAFFGQGTRLTVV.

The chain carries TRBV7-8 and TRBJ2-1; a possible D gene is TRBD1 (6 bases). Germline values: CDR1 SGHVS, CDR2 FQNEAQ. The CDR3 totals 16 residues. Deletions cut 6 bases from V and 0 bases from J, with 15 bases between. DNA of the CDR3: TGTGCCAGCAGTGGGGGCCGGAGATTCTCCTACAATGAGCAGTTCTTC. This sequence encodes CASSGGRRFSYNEQFF.

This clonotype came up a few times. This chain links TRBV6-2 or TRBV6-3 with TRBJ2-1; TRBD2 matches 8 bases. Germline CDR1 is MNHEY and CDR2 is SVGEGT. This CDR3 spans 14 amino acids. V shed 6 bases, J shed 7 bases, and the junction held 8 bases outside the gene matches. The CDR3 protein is CASSPRTSKNEQFF. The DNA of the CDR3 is TGTGCCAGCAGCCCCCGGACTAGCAAGAATGAGCAGTTCTTC.

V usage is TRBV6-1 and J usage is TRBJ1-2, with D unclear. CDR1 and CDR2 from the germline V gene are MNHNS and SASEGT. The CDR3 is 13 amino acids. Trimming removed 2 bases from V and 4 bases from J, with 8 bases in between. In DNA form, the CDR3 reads TGTGCCAGCAGTGAAAAGGGTACCTATGGCTACACCTTC. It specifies CASSEKGTYGYTF.

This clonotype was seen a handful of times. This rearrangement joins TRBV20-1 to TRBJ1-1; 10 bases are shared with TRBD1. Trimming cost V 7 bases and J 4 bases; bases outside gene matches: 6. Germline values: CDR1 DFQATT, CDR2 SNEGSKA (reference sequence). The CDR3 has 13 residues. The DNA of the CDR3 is TGCAGTGGCGCGGGACAGGGGCTCACTGAAGCTTTCTTT. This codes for CSGAGQGLTEAFF.